These T cell receptor beta chains were read from a single sample in a study of blood T cells in healthy people across ages. Via MiXCR, TCRdb re-called the 5' RACE reads, giving one row per CDR3 protein. The sample consists of about 1.4 million distinct CDR3 sequences, around 59% of them appearing once. Sequencing used blood. These TCRs come from a man between 18 and 35 years old in good health. The CDR3 runs from the conserved cysteine through the conserved F or W. The order of the fields is D gene, clone size, J gene, V gene, CDR3 DNA, CDR3 protein. D genes are given only for firm matches. Some rows mark clone size as missing; the rest say once, few, many or name a class of expanded clone.

d_gene: -
abundance: -
j_gene: TRBJ2-7
v_gene: TRBV2
CDR3nt: TGTGCCAGCAGTCATAAACTGGGCGGCGCAGCTAACTACGAGCAGTACTTC
CDR3aa: CASSHKLGGAANYEQYF

d_gene: TRBD1
abundance: -
j_gene: TRBJ1-1
v_gene: TRBV10-3
CDR3nt: TGTGCCGTCAGACAGGGCTTGAACACTGAAGCTTTCTTT
CDR3aa: CAVRQGLNTEAFF

d_gene: -
abundance: -
j_gene: TRBJ1-2
v_gene: TRBV28
CDR3nt: TGTGCCAGCAGGCCTCCCCTTGACAGAAACTATGGCTACACCTTC
CDR3aa: CASRPPLDRNYGYTF

d_gene: -
abundance: -
j_gene: TRBJ2-1
v_gene: TRBV15
CDR3nt: TGTGCCACCAGCGGAGGGGCCAGGCTTTCCACCTACAATGAGCAGTTCTTC
CDR3aa: CATSGGARLSTYNEQFF

d_gene: -
abundance: -
j_gene: TRBJ2-5
v_gene: TRBV10-3
CDR3nt: TGTGCCATCAGTGAGTCGATGCACGAAGAGACCCAGTACTTC
CDR3aa: CAISESMHEETQYF

d_gene: -
abundance: few
j_gene: TRBJ2-5
v_gene: TRBV29-1
CDR3nt: TGCAGCGTTGAAGGGACAATTACTCTCGCAGAGACCCAGTACTTC
CDR3aa: CSVEGTITLAETQYF

d_gene: -
abundance: -
j_gene: TRBJ2-3
v_gene: TRBV9
CDR3nt: TGTGCCAGCAGCGTAGAGGCTGATCTGGATACGCAGTATTTT
CDR3aa: CASSVEADLDTQYF

d_gene: -
abundance: -
j_gene: TRBJ2-7
v_gene: TRBV4-2
CDR3nt: TGTGCCAGCAGCCAAGATCGGGCAGGGCTGGGCTACGAGCAGTACTTC
CDR3aa: CASSQDRAGLGYEQYF

d_gene: -
abundance: -
j_gene: TRBJ1-4
v_gene: TRBV7-2
CDR3nt: TGTGCCACCTCCGTGGGCCCCCTCGCAACTAATGAAAAACTGTTTTTT
CDR3aa: CATSVGPLATNEKLFF

d_gene: -
abundance: -
j_gene: TRBJ2-6
v_gene: TRBV4-1
CDR3nt: TGCGCCAGCGGGGGGATCTCTGGGGTCAACGTCCTGACTTTC
CDR3aa: CASGGISGVNVLTF

d_gene: -
abundance: -
j_gene: TRBJ2-7
v_gene: TRBV28
CDR3nt: TGTGCCAGCAGTTGGAGGGGGACCTACGAGCAGTACTTC
CDR3aa: CASSWRGTYEQYF

d_gene: TRBD2
abundance: -
j_gene: TRBJ2-1
v_gene: TRBV3-1
CDR3nt: TGTGCCAGCAGCCAAGATACTAGCGGGGGCCTACGTGAGCAGTTCTTC
CDR3aa: CASSQDTSGGLREQFF

d_gene: -
abundance: -
j_gene: TRBJ1-2
v_gene: TRBV6-1
CDR3nt: TGTGCCAGCAGTGAAGTCCCAGAGGGACATGGCTACACCTTC
CDR3aa: CASSEVPEGHGYTF

d_gene: -
abundance: once
j_gene: TRBJ2-5
v_gene: TRBV10-3
CDR3nt: TGTGCCATCAGTGACAACGAACCGGACCCTACCAGTTGGGATGAGACCCGGTACTTC
CDR3aa: CAISDNEPDPTSWDETRYF

d_gene: TRBD1
abundance: -
j_gene: TRBJ1-1
v_gene: TRBV4-1
CDR3nt: TGCGCCAGCAGCCACCCACAGGGGGCAGGAAACACTGAAGCTTTCTTT
CDR3aa: CASSHPQGAGNTEAFF

d_gene: -
abundance: few
j_gene: TRBJ2-1
v_gene: TRBV6-5
CDR3nt: TGTGCCAGCGGGGCTAACTCGGCGAATGAGCAGTTCTTC
CDR3aa: CASGANSANEQFF

d_gene: -
abundance: -
j_gene: TRBJ2-7
v_gene: TRBV6-1
CDR3nt: TGTGCCAGCAGTGAAGACTGGGTTGGCGCCTACGAGCAGTACTTC
CDR3aa: CASSEDWVGAYEQYF

d_gene: -
abundance: -
j_gene: TRBJ2-5
v_gene: TRBV11-2
CDR3nt: TGTGCCAGCAGCTTAGTATTTGCACAGGGCGAGACCCAGTACTTC
CDR3aa: CASSLVFAQGETQYF

d_gene: -
abundance: few
j_gene: TRBJ2-1
v_gene: TRBV5-1
CDR3nt: TGCGCCAGCAGCTTTGGAGCGGTTCTACGTTACAATGAGCAGTTCTTC
CDR3aa: CASSFGAVLRYNEQFF

d_gene: TRBD1
abundance: -
j_gene: TRBJ1-6
v_gene: TRBV28
CDR3nt: TGTGCCAGCAGCCCCTGGACAGGGGGAGGGAATTCACCCCTCCACTTT
CDR3aa: CASSPWTGGGNSPLHF

d_gene: -
abundance: -
j_gene: TRBJ2-2
v_gene: TRBV29-1
CDR3nt: TGCAGCGGTGGGACGGCGAACACCGGGGAGCTGTTCTTC
CDR3aa: CSGGTANTGELFF

d_gene: -
abundance: -
j_gene: TRBJ2-1
v_gene: TRBV4-2
CDR3nt: TGTGCCAGCAGCCAGACGGACGGCAATGAGCAGTTCTTC
CDR3aa: CASSQTDGNEQFF

d_gene: TRBD1
abundance: few
j_gene: TRBJ2-7
v_gene: TRBV5-1
CDR3nt: TGCGCCAGCAGGACAGGGAACTACGAGCAGTACTTC
CDR3aa: CASRTGNYEQYF

d_gene: TRBD2
abundance: -
j_gene: TRBJ2-2
v_gene: TRBV25-1
CDR3nt: TGTGCCAGCAGCGACATAGCGGGCACCGGGGAGCTGTTTTTT
CDR3aa: CASSDIAGTGELFF

d_gene: -
abundance: -
j_gene: TRBJ1-2
v_gene: TRBV4-1
CDR3nt: TGCGCCAGCAGCCAAGAACCCGGGATAGGCTATGGCTACACCTTC
CDR3aa: CASSQEPGIGYGYTF

d_gene: -
abundance: -
j_gene: TRBJ2-2
v_gene: TRBV7-8
CDR3nt: TGTGCCACTATCCCGGGGGTCGGGGAGCTGTTTTTT
CDR3aa: CATIPGVGELFF

d_gene: -
abundance: few
j_gene: TRBJ2-7
v_gene: TRBV7-2
CDR3nt: TGTGCCAGCAGCTTCTATTTCGACGAGCAGTACTTC
CDR3aa: CASSFYFDEQYF

d_gene: -
abundance: few
j_gene: TRBJ2-3
v_gene: TRBV24-1
CDR3nt: TGTGCCACCAGTCCAGGCTTTAGCACAGATACGCAGTATTTT
CDR3aa: CATSPGFSTDTQYF

d_gene: -
abundance: -
j_gene: TRBJ2-1
v_gene: TRBV6-2/TRBV6-3
CDR3nt: TGTGCCAGCCTCGGGGGGCCGTCCTACAATGAGCAGTTCTTC
CDR3aa: CASLGGPSYNEQFF

d_gene: -
abundance: -
j_gene: TRBJ1-1
v_gene: TRBV20-1
CDR3nt: TGCAGTGCTAGTGTCGGGGGAGGAGCCCCCGAAGCTTTCTTT
CDR3aa: CSASVGGGAPEAFF

d_gene: -
abundance: many
j_gene: TRBJ2-1
v_gene: TRBV27
CDR3nt: TGTGCCAGCAGTTACGATAGGGGTAATGAGCAGTTCTTC
CDR3aa: CASSYDRGNEQFF

d_gene: TRBD2
abundance: few
j_gene: TRBJ2-2
v_gene: TRBV9
CDR3nt: TGTGCCTCTAGGGCGGGAGTGTACACCGGGGAGCTGTTTTTT
CDR3aa: CASRAGVYTGELFF

d_gene: -
abundance: -
j_gene: TRBJ2-4
v_gene: TRBV4-3
CDR3nt: TGCGCCAGCTGCCATGACAGACAAAACATTCAGTACTTC
CDR3aa: CASCHDRQNIQYF

d_gene: TRBD1
abundance: -
j_gene: TRBJ2-5
v_gene: TRBV12-3/TRBV12-4
CDR3nt: TGTGCCAGCAGTTTAGGGTGGACAGGTCCCCAAGAGACCCAGTACTTC
CDR3aa: CASSLGWTGPQETQYF

d_gene: TRBD1
abundance: few
j_gene: TRBJ2-1
v_gene: TRBV29-1
CDR3nt: TGCAGCGCAGGGACAGGGGGAAGAAATGAGCAGTTCTTC
CDR3aa: CSAGTGGRNEQFF

d_gene: -
abundance: -
j_gene: TRBJ2-3
v_gene: TRBV29-1
CDR3nt: TGCAGCGTTGAAGATGCTACGCAGTATTTT
CDR3aa: CSVEDATQYF

d_gene: TRBD2
abundance: -
j_gene: TRBJ2-2
v_gene: TRBV20-1
CDR3nt: TGCAGTGCTAGAGATAAGGCCGGACTAGCGGGGATAGCCGGGGAGCTGTTTTTT
CDR3aa: CSARDKAGLAGIAGELFF

d_gene: TRBD1
abundance: -
j_gene: TRBJ1-6
v_gene: TRBV4-1
CDR3nt: TGCGCCAGCAGCCACCTCCCGGGACAGGGGACGAATTCACCCCTCCACTTT
CDR3aa: CASSHLPGQGTNSPLHF

d_gene: -
abundance: -
j_gene: TRBJ2-2
v_gene: TRBV7-9
CDR3nt: TGTGCCAGCAGCTTAAAGAAGCCGCGGTCCGGGGAGCTGTTTTTT
CDR3aa: CASSLKKPRSGELFF

d_gene: TRBD1
abundance: -
j_gene: TRBJ1-1
v_gene: TRBV10-3
CDR3nt: TGTGCCATCAGCCGGGACAGGAACACTGAAGCTTTCTTT
CDR3aa: CAISRDRNTEAFF

d_gene: TRBD2
abundance: once
j_gene: TRBJ2-7
v_gene: TRBV6-2/TRBV6-3
CDR3nt: TGTGCCAGCAGTCACTTAACGACTAGCGGGAGGGATCTCTACGAGCAGTACTTC
CDR3aa: CASSHLTTSGRDLYEQYF

d_gene: -
abundance: -
j_gene: TRBJ1-1
v_gene: TRBV7-9
CDR3nt: TGTGCCAGCAGCCAACAACCGGGAGGTTTTACTGAAGCTTTCTTT
CDR3aa: CASSQQPGGFTEAFF

d_gene: TRBD1
abundance: -
j_gene: TRBJ1-2
v_gene: TRBV4-2
CDR3nt: TGTGCCAGCAGCCAAGAGGGACAGAACCTCTATGGCTACACCTTC
CDR3aa: CASSQEGQNLYGYTF

d_gene: -
abundance: -
j_gene: TRBJ2-7
v_gene: TRBV20-1
CDR3nt: TGCAGTGCTGGTACAAGCGGTCATTACGAGCAGTACTTC
CDR3aa: CSAGTSGHYEQYF

d_gene: TRBD2
abundance: few
j_gene: TRBJ2-7
v_gene: TRBV20-1
CDR3nt: TGCAGTGCTAGAGATTTACTAGCGGGAGCCTACGAGCAGTACTTC
CDR3aa: CSARDLLAGAYEQYF

d_gene: -
abundance: -
j_gene: TRBJ2-3
v_gene: TRBV6-1
CDR3nt: TGTGCCAGCAGTGCCGACACAAGGTGTACGCAGTATTTT
CDR3aa: CASSADTRCTQYF

d_gene: -
abundance: -
j_gene: TRBJ2-3
v_gene: TRBV24-1
CDR3nt: TGTGCCACCAGGGACCCCGGGACCCAACATACGCAGTATTTT
CDR3aa: CATRDPGTQHTQYF

d_gene: -
abundance: -
j_gene: TRBJ2-5
v_gene: TRBV29-1
CDR3nt: TGCAGCGTTGAAGTGGGCCGGGAGACCCAGTACTTC
CDR3aa: CSVEVGRETQYF

d_gene: -
abundance: -
j_gene: TRBJ2-1
v_gene: TRBV6-5
CDR3nt: TGTGCCAGCAGTTACGATTGGGGAAATGAGCAGTTCTTC
CDR3aa: CASSYDWGNEQFF

d_gene: TRBD1
abundance: -
j_gene: TRBJ1-2
v_gene: TRBV5-1
CDR3nt: TGCGCCAGCAGCTTGGCATCAGGGGGCGGTGGCTACACCTTC
CDR3aa: CASSLASGGGGYTF

d_gene: -
abundance: -
j_gene: TRBJ2-5
v_gene: TRBV5-1
CDR3nt: TGCGCCAGCAGCCAGGACCCTGGAGAAGAGACCCAGTACTTC
CDR3aa: CASSQDPGEETQYF

d_gene: TRBD2
abundance: once
j_gene: TRBJ2-4
v_gene: TRBV12-3/TRBV12-4
CDR3nt: TGTGCCAGCAGTTTTGTGACTAGCGGGAGGCTGGACATTCAGTACTTC
CDR3aa: CASSFVTSGRLDIQYF

d_gene: -
abundance: few
j_gene: TRBJ2-1
v_gene: TRBV6-2/TRBV6-3
CDR3nt: TGTGCCAGCACCGTACAGGGTAGCAATGAGCAGTTCTTC
CDR3aa: CASTVQGSNEQFF

d_gene: -
abundance: -
j_gene: TRBJ2-1
v_gene: TRBV4-1
CDR3nt: TGCGCCAGCAGACCGGGGAGGGGGGCCTACAATGAGCAGTTCTTC
CDR3aa: CASRPGRGAYNEQFF

d_gene: TRBD1
abundance: -
j_gene: TRBJ1-5
v_gene: TRBV27
CDR3nt: TGTGCCAGCAGTTTAGGTGGGGGGACAGGGGTTAGCAATCAGCCCCAGCATTTT
CDR3aa: CASSLGGGTGVSNQPQHF

d_gene: -
abundance: once
j_gene: TRBJ2-5
v_gene: TRBV5-1
CDR3nt: TGCGCCAGCAGCCCCGGTGCTGGGACTGCCCGTCAAGAGACCCAGTACTTC
CDR3aa: CASSPGAGTARQETQYF

d_gene: -
abundance: -
j_gene: TRBJ1-6
v_gene: TRBV6-2/TRBV6-3
CDR3nt: TGTGCCAGCGGGTACAGGGCTTCCCTTTCACCCCTCCACTTT
CDR3aa: CASGYRASLSPLHF

d_gene: TRBD1
abundance: -
j_gene: TRBJ2-7
v_gene: TRBV6-6
CDR3nt: TGTGCCAGCACCGGGGTTGGGGACAGGGTCCCCTACGAGCAGTACTTC
CDR3aa: CASTGVGDRVPYEQYF

d_gene: -
abundance: -
j_gene: TRBJ2-7
v_gene: TRBV20-1
CDR3nt: TGCAGTGCCCACGGGGGACACAAGCCATCCTACGAGCAGTACTTC
CDR3aa: CSAHGGHKPSYEQYF